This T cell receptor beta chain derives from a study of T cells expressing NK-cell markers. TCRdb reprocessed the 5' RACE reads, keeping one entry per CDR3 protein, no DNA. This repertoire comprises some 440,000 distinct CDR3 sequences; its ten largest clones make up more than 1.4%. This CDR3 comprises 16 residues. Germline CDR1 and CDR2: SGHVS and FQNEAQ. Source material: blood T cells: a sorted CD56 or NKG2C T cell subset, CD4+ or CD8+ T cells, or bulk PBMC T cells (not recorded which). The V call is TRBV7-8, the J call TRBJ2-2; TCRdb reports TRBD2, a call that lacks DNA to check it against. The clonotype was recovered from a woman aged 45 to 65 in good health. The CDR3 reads CASSPSLAGDHGELFF. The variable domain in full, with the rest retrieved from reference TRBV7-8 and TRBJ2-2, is GAGVSQSPRYKVAKRGQDVALRCDPISGHVSLFWYQQALGQGPEFLTYFQNEAQLDKSGLPSDRFFAERPEGSVSTLKIQRTQQEDSAVYLCASSPSLAGDHGELFFGEGSRLTVL.